Here is one T cell receptor beta chain with its context. This CDR3 is 15 amino acids long. CDR1 is LNHDA and CDR2 is SQIVND in the germline V gene (reference sequence). Trimming cost V 6 bases and J 3 bases, with 15 bases left between them. The data originate from a study of T cell responses to AZD1222 COVID-19 vaccine. Libraries were prepared by immunoSEQ multiplex PCR; TCRdb keeps only in-frame clonotypes and omits some of them. Here the sample spans about 120,000 clones, approximately 87% being singletons. Source: peripheral blood, taken on day 0 of AZD1222 vaccination. This TCR was recovered from an adult in good health. J is TRBJ1-5 and V is TRBV19; D is perhaps TRBD1 (6 bases). The CDR3 sequence: CASRPRGGFNQPQHF. CDR3 in DNA: TGTGCCAGTAGGCCGCGGGGGGGCTTCAATCAGCCCCAGCATTTT. The whole variable domain, remainder taken from reference TRBV19 and TRBJ1-5, is DGGITQSPKYLFRKEGQNVTLSCEQNLNHDAMYWYRQDPGQGLRLIYYSQIVNDFQKGDIAEGYSVSREKKESFPLTVTSAQKNPTAFYLCASRPRGGFNQPQHFGDGTRLSIL.